This T cell receptor beta chain was sequenced during a study of T-cell memory formation after mild COVID-19. The CDR3 length is 15 residues. Trimming pared 2 bases from V and 2 bases from J, leaving 10 bases between. Concerning this clonotype itself: What it recognizes is unknown.

MiXCR, run by TCRdb on the 5' RACE reads, gives a single entry per CDR3 protein. The sample shows 550,000 to 600,000 distinct CDR3 sequences, about 20% of them seen only once. The study, taken as a whole, reports: Some clones that responded were present in memory (sampled pre-infection), which suggests cross-reactive memory joined. In second-wave clones peaking day 37, SARS-CoV-2 specificity remained unconfirmed. Clones contracting across day 15 to 85 had a balanced CD4/CD8 profile; later expanding clones leaned CD4+.

The sample was PBMCs or a T cell subset sorted from them (not recorded which). This chain links TRBV12-3 or TRBV12-4 with TRBJ2-1, with a possible D match to TRBD1 (5 bases). The TCR comes from an adult woman who had mild COVID-19 (a few samples of this study predate the infection). Cell type and time point are not known. The CDR3: CASSLRTNTYNEQFF. In DNA form, the CDR3 reads TGTGCCAGCAGTTTAAGGACAAACACCTACAATGAGCAGTTCTTC.